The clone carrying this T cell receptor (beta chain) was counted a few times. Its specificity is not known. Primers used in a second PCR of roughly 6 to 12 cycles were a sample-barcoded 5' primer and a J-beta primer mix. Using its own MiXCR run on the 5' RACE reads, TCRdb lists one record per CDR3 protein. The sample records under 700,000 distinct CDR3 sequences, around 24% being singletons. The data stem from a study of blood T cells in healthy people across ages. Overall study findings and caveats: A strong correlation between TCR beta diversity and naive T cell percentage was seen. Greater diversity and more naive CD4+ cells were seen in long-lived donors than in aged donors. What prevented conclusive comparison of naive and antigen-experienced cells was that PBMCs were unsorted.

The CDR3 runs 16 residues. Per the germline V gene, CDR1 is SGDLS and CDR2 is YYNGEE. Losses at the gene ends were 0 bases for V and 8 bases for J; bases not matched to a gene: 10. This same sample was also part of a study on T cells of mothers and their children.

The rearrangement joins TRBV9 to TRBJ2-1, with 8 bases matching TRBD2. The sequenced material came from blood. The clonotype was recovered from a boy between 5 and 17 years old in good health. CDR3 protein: CASSVATSGSFDEQFF. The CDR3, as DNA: TGTGCCAGCAGCGTAGCTACGAGCGGGAGTTTCGATGAGCAGTTCTTC.